The 30 T cell receptor beta chains reported below all come from one sample, sequenced in a study of cytomegalovirus exposure and HLA in healthy donors. Sequenced by immunoSEQ multiplex PCR; TCRdb stores in-frame clones only, minus some. The table includes about 38,000 clones, 85% to 95% detected once. Sequencing was performed on PBMCs. The receptor set was obtained from a young man in good health and CMV-seronegative.

The genes are TRBV27 and TRBJ1-6; 10 nucleotides align to TRBD1. The CDR3 has 15 residues. Germline CDR1 is MNHEY and CDR2 is SMNVEV (reference sequence). The ends lost 5 bases at V and 11 bases at J; junction bases unmatched: 9. CDR3 in DNA: TGTGCCAGCAGTCCTAGGACAGGGGGGTTGCCACCCCTCCACTTT. Translating it yields CASSPRTGGLPPLHF.

The chain joins TRBV6-6 to TRBJ1-2, with a weak D call TRBD1 (6 bases). The CDR3 covers 13 residues. V lost 5 bases to trimming and J lost 10 bases, with 17 bases between them. The V gene's germline CDR1 is MNHNY and CDR2 SVGAGI (reference sequence). The CDR3: CASSQRGDIDYTF. CDR3 in DNA: TGTGCCAGCAGTCAACGAGGGGACATCGACTACACCTTC.

The gene calls are TRBV4-2 and TRBJ2-7, with 7 bases aligning to TRBD1. CDR1 is LGHNA, CDR2 YNFKEQ, per germline. The CDR3 is 14 amino acids. Trimming at V came to 8 bases and at J to 0 bases, leaving 7 bases not matched to a gene. Here the CDR3 DNA reads TGTGCCAGCTTTTCCGGGACAGACTCCTACGAGCAGTACTTC. The encoded protein is CASFSGTDSYEQYF.

The gene calls are TRBV7-3 and TRBJ2-5, with 9 bases matching TRBD2. The CDR3 has 17 residues. The V and J ends lost 3 bases and 5 bases, in that order; junction bases with no gene match: 13. Germline lookup yields CDR1 SGHTA and CDR2 FQGTGA. The CDR3 is CASSFSGARGGHETQYF. The CDR3, as DNA: TGTGCCAGCAGCTTTTCGGGGGCGCGGGGGGGCCACGAGACCCAGTACTTC.

The gene calls are TRBV5-1 and TRBJ1-2; TRBD1 matches 10 bases. This CDR3 region has 13 residues. The V segment lost 4 bases and the J segment 5 bases; nucleotides outside the gene matches: 2. Germline V gene lookup returns CDR1 SGHRS and CDR2 YFSETQ. The CDR3 nucleotides are TGCGCCAGCAGCATGGACAGGGGGTATGGCTACACCTTC. Translated: CASSMDRGYGYTF.

This sequence joins TRBV7-9 and TRBJ2-1, with 8 bases identical to TRBD1. Trimming removed 6 bases from V and 9 bases from J; junction bases left unmatched: 19. Germline CDR1 reads SEHNR; CDR2 reads FQNEAQ (reference sequence). This CDR3 contains 17 residues. The CDR3 nucleotides read TGTGCCAGCAGTTCGGAGTCCGGGACAGGTTCGTTCGCTGAGCAGTTCTTC. Its protein is CASSSESGTGSFAEQFF.

The V and J genes are TRBV7-9 and TRBJ2-7; 7 bases align to TRBD2. The CDR3 has 17 amino acids. Germline loops: CDR1 SEHNR, CDR2 FQNEAQ (reference sequence). With 2 bases clipped from V and 4 bases from J, the junction kept 14 bases outside the gene matches. The CDR3 spells CASSLKIRGRAEYEQYF. Written as DNA, the CDR3 is TGTGCCAGCAGCTTAAAGATTCGAGGGAGGGCGGAATACGAGCAGTACTTC.

The chain joins TRBV5-6 to TRBJ2-6; TRBD1 is a possible D gene (6 bases). This CDR3 comprises 16 residues. The V gene's germline CDR1 is SGHDT and CDR2 YYEEEE. Deletions cut 3 bases from V and 3 bases from J, with 13 bases between. In DNA form, the CDR3 reads TGTGCCAGCAGCTCCACAGGGATTGTTGGGGCCAACGTCCTGACTTTC. It codes for CASSSTGIVGANVLTF.

The V gene is TRBV29-1, the J gene TRBJ2-3, with TRBD2 matching over 13 bases. J gave up 0 bases and V 5 bases, and 17 bases lay outside the gene matches. CDR3 length equals 20 residues. Germline V gene lookup returns CDR1 SQVTM and CDR2 ANQGSEA. CDR3 DNA sequence: TGCAGCGTTTACTTACCGCCCGGGACTAGCGGGACCCGTAGCACAGATACGCAGTATTTT. This codes for CSVYLPPGTSGTRSTDTQYF.

This CDR3 is CASSSGTSGIADTQYF. The CDR3 DNA follows: TGTGCCAGCAGCTCCGGGACTAGCGGGATCGCAGATACGCAGTATTTT. This chain joins TRBV7-3 and TRBJ2-3; 13 bases match TRBD2. J was trimmed by 4 bases and V by 4 bases; bases with no gene match: 5. CDR1 and CDR2 (germline): SGHTA, FQGTGA. The CDR3 length is 16 residues. Complete variable domain (other parts from reference TRBV7-3 and TRBJ2-3): GAGVSQTPSNKVTEKGKYVELRCDPISGHTALYWYRQSLGQGPEFLIYFQGTGAADDSGLPNDRFFAVRPEGSVSTLKIQRTERGDSAVYLCASSSGTSGIADTQYFGPGTRLTVL.

With respect to this clone: At the DNA level, this CDR3 is encoded by other sequences in the same sample as well. The rearrangement joins TRBV11-2 to TRBJ2-7; 7 bases agree with TRBD1. CDR1 is SGHAT, CDR2 FQNNGV, per germline. V trimming: 5 bases; J trimming: 2 bases; junction bases outside the gene matches: 6. The CDR3 runs to 14 residues. CDR3 bases: TGTGCCAGCAGCCATACCGGGACAGCCTACGAGCAGTACTTC. Its translation is CASSHTGTAYEQYF.

The chain has TRBV18 and TRBJ2-1, with 9 nucleotides matching TRBD1. V dropped 4 bases and J dropped 8; count of bases not matched to a gene: 6. Germline V CDR1 and CDR2: KGHSH, LQKENI. CDR3 length: 14 residues. In DNA, the CDR3 is TGTGCCAGCTCACGTCGACAGGGGGTGGATGAGCAGTTCTTC. Its translation is CASSRRQGVDEQFF.

The chain joins TRBV5-5 to TRBJ1-2; the match to TRBD1 covers 8 bases. The CDR3 has 14 residues. Per the germline V gene, CDR1 is SGHKS and CDR2 is YYEKEE (reference sequence). Unmatched junction bases numbered 6, after V lost 0 bases and J lost 8 bases. The CDR3 reads CASSLAGGAVGYTF. The CDR3, as DNA: TGTGCCAGCAGCTTGGCAGGGGGCGCGGTCGGCTACACCTTC.

The CDR3 bases are TGTGCCTGGAGCAAGGGGGGGAGGGTCGAGCAGTACTTC. It translates to CAWSKGGRVEQYF. The rearrangement links TRBV30 to TRBJ2-7; possible D gene TRBD2, 7 bases. Deletions cut 3 bases from V and 6 bases from J, with 15 bases between. Germline values: CDR1 GTSNPN, CDR2 SVGIG (reference sequence). This CDR3 is built from 13 residues.

This chain connects TRBV18 to TRBJ2-7; 7 bases are shared with TRBD2. J was trimmed by 0 bases and V by 3 bases; bases with no gene match: 14. The germline V gene has CDR1 KGHSH and CDR2 LQKENI. This CDR3 contains 18 residues. DNA of the CDR3: TGTGCCAGCTCACCTGAGATAATAGCGGGCGTCACCTCCTACGAGCAGTACTTC. Translated: CASSPEIIAGVTSYEQYF.

The V and J genes are TRBV5-1 and TRBJ2-1; TRBD2 matches 7 bases. Germline CDR1 is SGHRS and CDR2 is YFSETQ. CDR3 length: 16 residues. The V and J ends lost 4 bases and 2 bases, in that order; junction bases with no gene match: 9. In DNA form, the CDR3 reads TGCGCCAGCAGCGGCGGACCGGGAGGCACCTACAATGAGCAGTTCTTC. Its protein product is CASSGGPGGTYNEQFF. The variable domain in full, with the rest retrieved from reference TRBV5-1 and TRBJ2-1, is KAGVTQTPRYLIKTRGQQVTLSCSPISGHRSVSWYQQTPGQGLQFLFEYFSETQRNKGNFPGRFSGRQFSNSRSEMNVSTLELGDSALYLCASSGGPGGTYNEQFFGPGTRLTVL.

The chain has TRBV28 and TRBJ2-7, with D possibly matching TRBD2 (5 bases). The germline V gene has CDR1 MDHEN and CDR2 SYDVKM. The V gene lost 5 bases and the J gene lost 4 bases, with 15 bases spanning the gap. The CDR3 runs 14 residues. The CDR3 nucleotides are TGTGCCAGCAGTCTTTACGGGGAGCTATACGAGCAGTACTTC. This translates into CASSLYGELYEQYF.

The genes are TRBV30 and TRBJ2-7; tentative D call: TRBD2 (6 bases). Germline loops: CDR1 GTSNPN, CDR2 SVGIG (reference sequence). V was shortened by 0 bases and J by 2 bases, with 20 bases between the two germline ends. The CDR3 runs to 17 residues. CDR3 coding DNA: TGTGCCTGGAGTGTACATGGGCAGGTGGGACTCCCCTACGAGCAGTACTTC. Translated, it gives CAWSVHGQVGLPYEQYF.

Only one count was recorded for this clone. The gene calls are TRBV6-5 and TRBJ2-5; 8 bases match TRBD1. The CDR3 loop spans 16 amino acids. Germline V gene data show CDR1 as MNHEY and CDR2 as SVGAGI. With 0 bases clipped from V and 5 bases from J, the junction kept 8 bases outside the gene matches. Here the CDR3 DNA reads TGTGCCAGCAGTTACTCGATCCAGGGGGCCAGGGAGACCCAGTACTTC. The encoded protein is CASSYSIQGARETQYF.

This clone was seen a few times. The J gene is TRBJ1-6, the V gene TRBV2; a possible D gene is TRBD1 (6 bases). The CDR3 runs to 15 residues. V lost 3 bases, J lost 8 bases, and 14 bases lay in between. Germline V CDR1 and CDR2: SNHLY, FYNNEI. The CDR3 DNA is TGTGCCAGCAGTGAGGACAGTCGAATGCATTCACCCCTCCACTTT. This translates into CASSEDSRMHSPLHF.

The CDR3 DNA is TGTGCCAGCAGTTTGGGGCAGAAAAACACTGAAGCTTTCTTT. This sequence encodes CASSLGQKNTEAFF. The rearrangement uses TRBV28 and TRBJ1-1; D perhaps matches TRBD1 (5 bases). The CDR3 sequence is 14 residues long. From germline, CDR1 is MDHEN and CDR2 SYDVKM. V lost 3 bases and J lost 2, with 10 bases in between.

This clone has a handful of counts. The chain carries TRBV7-3 and TRBJ2-3, with 8 nucleotides matching TRBD2. V dropped 5 bases and J dropped 7; count of bases not matched to a gene: 14. Germline V gene sequence: CDR1 SGHTA, CDR2 FQGTGA. The CDR3 runs to 16 residues. The CDR3 sequence is CASSPSAAGEGNTQYF. CDR3 sequence (DNA): TGTGCCAGCAGCCCCTCGGCAGCGGGGGAGGGAAATACGCAGTATTTT.

The chain links TRBV4-1 to TRBJ2-1; weak D call: TRBD2 (5 bases). This CDR3 contains 14 residues. The V gene lost 2 bases and the J gene lost 3 bases, with 8 bases spanning the gap. The germline V gene has CDR1 MGHRA and CDR2 YSYEKL. CDR3 sequence reads: CASSQLGSYNEQFF. The CDR3, as DNA: TGCGCCAGCAGCCAACTGGGGAGCTACAATGAGCAGTTCTTC.

The genes are TRBV27 and TRBJ2-1; TRBD2 might be the D (6 bases). V shed 3 bases and J shed 7 bases, with 13 bases lying between them. Germline values: CDR1 MNHEY, CDR2 SMNVEV (reference sequence). This CDR3 has 14 residues. The CDR3 protein is CASSFAIRENEQFF. CDR3 DNA sequence: TGTGCCAGCAGTTTCGCGATCCGGGAGAATGAGCAGTTCTTC.

The genes are TRBV5-4 and TRBJ2-5, with D uncertain. In germline, CDR1 is SGHNT, CDR2 YYREEE (reference sequence). The length of the CDR3 is 15 residues. V dropped 1 base and J dropped 1 base, with 11 bases sitting between them. DNA of the CDR3: TGTGCCAGCAGCTTGTTGAACTACCCCCAAGAGACCCAGTACTTC. Its protein is CASSLLNYPQETQYF.

The chain recombines TRBV21-1 with TRBJ2-3; TRBD1 was called by the table and not checked on the DNA. TRBV21-1 is a recognized pseudogene. The CDR3 extends over 15 amino acids. CDR3 protein: CASRDARVKGDTQYF. CDR3 bases: TGTGCCAGCCGAGATGCCAGGGTTAAGGGAGATACGCAGTATTTT.

V is TRBV7-9 and J is TRBJ2-1; possible D gene TRBD1, 6 bases. Germline lookup yields CDR1 SEHNR and CDR2 FQNEAQ (reference sequence). This CDR3 has 19 residues. Trimming removed 10 bases at V and 1 base at J, with 29 bases between. The CDR3 region is CATPRQATGPIHSYNEQFF. The DNA of the CDR3 is TGTGCCACCCCCCGACAGGCGACAGGCCCTATACATTCCTACAATGAGCAGTTCTTC.

This chain joins TRBV18 and TRBJ2-3, with 11 bases identical to TRBD2. The CDR3 is 16 amino acids. The junction had 3 bases not matched to a gene; V was cut back by 0 bases and J by 4 bases. CDR1 is KGHSH, CDR2 LQKENI, per germline. DNA of the CDR3: TGTGCCAGCTCACCACCGGGACTAGCGGTTGCAGATACGCAGTATTTT. Its protein product is CASSPPGLAVADTQYF.

The chain links TRBV2 to TRBJ1-5, with a possible D match to TRBD1 (6 bases). Trimming stripped 7 bases from V and 5 bases from J, with 18 bases between. The CDR3 covers 15 residues. Per the germline V gene, CDR1 is SNHLY and CDR2 is FYNNEI. CDR3 DNA: TGTGCCAGCACCGTAGACAGGACTCCCCATCAGCCCCAGCATTTT. Translated, it gives CASTVDRTPHQPQHF.

DNA for the CDR3: TGCGCCAGCAGCCCGGGACAGGAGGTATCCTACGAGCAGTACTTC. Protein product: CASSPGQEVSYEQYF. The rearrangement joins TRBV5-1 to TRBJ2-7; 8 positions agree with TRBD1. Germline values: CDR1 SGHRS, CDR2 YFSETQ. Trimming removed 4 bases from V and 1 base from J; junction bases left unmatched: 7. This CDR3 contains 15 residues. The full variable domain, completed using reference TRBV5-1 and TRBJ2-7, is KAGVTQTPRYLIKTRGQQVTLSCSPISGHRSVSWYQQTPGQGLQFLFEYFSETQRNKGNFPGRFSGRQFSNSRSEMNVSTLELGDSALYLCASSPGQEVSYEQYFGPGTRLTVT.